The text below deals with one T cell receptor (beta chain). What this receptor recognizes is not known. Base qualities are not recorded, but no much larger clone differs from it by a single base. This record belongs to a study of graft-versus-host responses after intestinal transplantation (dated by TCRdb to the early 2020s). For context, the study as a whole: The transplants that recipients got were multivisceral, liver-intestinal, or isolated intestinal. All recipients received anti-thymocyte globulin induction followed by maintenance tacrolimus and steroids for approximately 3 years. After intestinal transplantation, graft-versus-host and host-versus-graft alloreactive T cell clones in the graft, circulation and bone marrow were tracked using bulk TCR-beta CDR3 sequencing. Alloreactive clones were identified by sequencing pre-transplant mixed lymphocyte reaction products and comparing them with unstimulated pre-transplant donor and recipient T cells. A cohort of about 26 intestinal transplant recipients, including one retransplant, was enrolled, and 3 patients lacking pretransplant specimens were excluded. Donor T cell macrochimerism was defined as a peak of at least 4% donor T cells among recipient peripheral blood mononuclear cells. Rather than being sequenced by the commercial service, samples from a few later patients were sequenced in-house on an Illumina MiSeq and processed with MiXCR.

CDR1 and CDR2 (LGHNA, YNFKEQ) derive from the germline V gene. At the junction V is shortened by 0 bases and J by 9 bases, with 8 bases in between. The CDR3 numbers 13 residues from cysteine through phenylalanine. The DNA shown is the 39-base CDR3, in frame from base 1. Library prep was done by the immunoSEQ multiplex PCR assay. For most patients, genomic DNA was isolated using the Qiagen DNeasy Blood and Tissue Kit and was shipped frozen to Adaptive Biotechnologies for TCR sequencing. For most patients, high-throughput TCR-beta CDR3 sequencing of genomic DNA was performed by Adaptive Biotechnologies. Regarding the original processing steps: Adaptive's ImmunoSEQ software was the source of the TCR sequencing data for 18 patients, while three other patients were processed with MiXCR and VDJtools. CD4 versus CD8 sorting errors were corrected by removing sequences found in both subsets at a frequency ratio below 5:1. CDR3 nucleotide sequences shared between donor and recipient were removed because the origin of such sequences could not be assigned. To count as alloreactive, a clone needed at least 2-fold expansion over unstimulated cells and a minimum CFSE-low frequency of 0.002% (template counts) or 0.001% (read counts). A clone was considered mappable if detected in the sequenced pre-transplant spleen, lymph node, or MLR CFSE-low populations of the donor or recipient. The cumulative frequency of alloreactive clones was calculated as a percentage of all sequences, weighted by copy number. This is the immuneACCESS table as TCRdb keeps it, with only in-frame sequences that have V and J called. A part of the clones is gone; compared with another copy, unresolved V genes explain less than half, and the rest is unexplained. That table is the source of V, J and clone size, and D and trimming were worked out from the DNA. Recorded for this sample are some 120,000 clones; about nine tenths of them occurred a single time. The ten largest clones represent around 0.2% of the sample.

The sample's time point, from its label and the paper: cells obtained before transplantation from donor or recipient. CD3+CD4+ and CD3+CD8+ populations were FACS-sorted from unstimulated pre-transplant donor and recipient cells taken from spleen or lymph nodes. Overall study outcomes, separate from this receptor: GvH clones were found in recipient bone marrow, and some of the GvH clones appeared earlier in ileal mucosa or blood, which is consistent with an intestinal mucosal origin. In patients with donor T cell macrochimerism, the allografts had high GvH to HvG T cell clonal ratios. The relatively low number and heterogeneity of intestinal transplant patients limited the conclusions. Early after transplant, peak levels of circulating GvH clones were associated with declines in HvG clones.

The specimen comprised unstimulated CD4+ T cells sorted from spleen or lymph node cells, sampled before intestinal transplant. The receptor chain draws on TRBV4-2 and TRBJ1-4; TRBD1 is perhaps the D gene, given 5 matching bases. This TCR came from a human donor who received an intestinal transplant. The CDR3 corresponds to CASSQDPGQKLFF. At the DNA level, the sequence is TGTGCCAGCAGCCAAGATCCAGGGCAAAAACTGTTTTTT.